A single sample gave rise to the 26 T cell receptor beta chains below, sequenced in a study of control samples from healthy donors and cancer patients. The protocol was immunoSEQ multiplex PCR, while the TCRdb copy is restricted to in-frame clones and leaves out a portion. The sample lists some 150,000 clones, 95% to 96% occurring once. The material sequenced was blood. The receptors originated from a woman in her 30s in good health.

This sequence joins TRBV19 and TRBJ1-4; D not resolved. Germline V lookup: CDR1 LNHDA, CDR2 SQIVND (reference sequence). Between the trimmed V and J ends, which lost 3 bases and 0 bases, there was a span of 14 bases. The CDR3 contains 17 residues. As DNA, the CDR3 is TGTGCCAGTAGTATTAGGTTAGGAACGACAACTAATGAAAAACTGTTTTTT. Protein product: CASSIRLGTTTNEKLFF.

V is TRBV5-4 and J is TRBJ2-3; 10 bases fit TRBD2. Germline trimming cut 5 bases from V and 2 bases from J; bases unmatched to any gene: 8. The CDR3 totals 16 residues. The germline V gene encodes CDR1 SGHNT and CDR2 YYREEE (reference sequence). The CDR3 protein is CASSYPSGGYTDTQYF. The CDR3 nucleotides read TGTGCCAGCAGTTATCCTAGCGGGGGATACACAGATACGCAGTATTTT.

The genes are TRBV5-5 and TRBJ2-7; the D gene is possibly TRBD1 (5 bases). This CDR3 region has 13 residues. Germline assignment: CDR1 SGHKS and CDR2 YYEKEE (reference sequence). V gave up 2 bases and J gave up 0 bases, with 6 bases separating them. The CDR3 protein is CASSLTGSYEQYF. CDR3 DNA sequence: TGTGCCAGCAGCTTAACAGGCTCCTACGAGCAGTACTTC.

The DNA of the CDR3 is TGCGCCAGCAGCCAGCGGACAGGCGACTATGGCTACACCTTC. Its translation is CASSQRTGDYGYTF. The chain is built from TRBV4-1 and TRBJ1-2; 7 positions agree with TRBD1. Germline values: CDR1 MGHRA, CDR2 YSYEKL. V trimming: 3 bases; J trimming: 3 bases; junction bases outside the gene matches: 4. This CDR3 spans 14 amino acids.

The V gene is TRBV7-2, the J gene TRBJ2-7; 14 nucleotides agree with TRBD2. From germline, CDR1 is SGHTA and CDR2 FQGNSA. Trimming cost V 5 bases and J 6 bases; bases outside gene matches: 9. The CDR3 covers 16 residues. CDR3 nucleotide sequence: TGTGCCAGCAGCCGGGCCGGACTAGCGGGGGGAGTCGAGCAGTACTTC. This codes for CASSRAGLAGGVEQYF.

This clone was seen once. This chain links TRBV5-8 with TRBJ2-1, with 11 positions matching TRBD1. CDR1 is SGHTS and CDR2 is YDEGEE in the germline V gene. Germline trimming cut 5 bases from V and 6 bases from J; bases unmatched to any gene: 7. CDR3 length: 15 residues. The CDR3 nucleotides read TGTGCCAGCAGGGTTACGGGACAGGGGGTCAATGAGCAGTTCTTC. It encodes CASRVTGQGVNEQFF.

This chain connects TRBV5-1 to TRBJ2-3; 10 nucleotides align to TRBD2. There are 16 residues in the CDR3. The V and J ends lost 2 bases and 2 bases, in that order; junction bases with no gene match: 5. Germline-derived CDR1 and CDR2 are SGHRS and YFSETQ. In DNA, the CDR3 is TGCGCCAGCAGCTTCCTCACTAGCGGGGCCACAGATACGCAGTATTTT. Translated: CASSFLTSGATDTQYF. Together with reference TRBV5-1 and TRBJ2-3, the CDR3 gives the full variable domain: KAGVTQTPRYLIKTRGQQVTLSCSPISGHRSVSWYQQTPGQGLQFLFEYFSETQRNKGNFPGRFSGRQFSNSRSEMNVSTLELGDSALYLCASSFLTSGATDTQYFGPGTRLTVL.

The chain uses TRBV29-1 and TRBJ2-2; TRBD1 is a possible D gene (6 bases). The CDR3 runs 14 residues. Germline CDR1 is SQVTM and CDR2 is ANQGSEA. The V gene lost 4 bases and the J gene lost 6 bases, with 15 bases spanning the gap. CDR3 protein: CSVVTSGDSGELFF. In DNA, the CDR3 is TGCAGCGTTGTTACGTCAGGGGATTCCGGGGAGCTGTTTTTT.

The chain uses TRBV30 and TRBJ1-5, with D unclear. Trimming took off 0 bases at V and 7 bases at J, with 10 bases between the two ends. Germline CDR1 reads GTSNPN; CDR2 reads SVGIG (reference sequence). This CDR3 has 13 amino acids. Here the CDR3 reads CAWSVHPGQPQHF. CDR3 in DNA: TGTGCCTGGAGTGTACACCCCGGACAGCCCCAGCATTTT.

J is TRBJ1-1 and V is TRBV7-3; 8 bases agree with TRBD1. From germline, CDR1 is SGHTA and CDR2 FQGTGA. With V trimmed by 5 bases and J by 2 bases, 4 bases remained unmatched. The CDR3 spans 14 residues. In DNA, the CDR3 is TGTGCCAGCAGCAAGGACAGGGCAAACACTGAAGCTTTCTTT. This encodes CASSKDRANTEAFF.

The gene calls are TRBV7-3 and TRBJ2-7; TRBD2 matches 9 bases. This CDR3 is built from 16 residues. V shed 2 bases, J shed 2 bases, and the junction held 7 bases outside the gene matches. From germline, CDR1 is SGHTA and CDR2 FQGTGA. The CDR3 spells CASSLRGGDLAYEQYF. In DNA, the CDR3 is TGTGCCAGCAGCTTACGCGGGGGGGACCTGGCCTACGAGCAGTACTTC.

The rearrangement uses TRBV18 and TRBJ1-2; no firm D call. Germline-derived CDR1 and CDR2 are KGHSH and LQKENI. The length of the CDR3 is 13 residues. Trimming removed 0 bases from V and 5 bases from J, with 7 bases in between. The CDR3 reads CASSPPSSYGYTF. CDR3 in DNA: TGTGCCAGCTCACCACCCTCCAGTTATGGCTACACCTTC.

The gene calls are TRBV28 and TRBJ1-5; 8 bases align to TRBD1. In germline, CDR1 is MDHEN, CDR2 SYDVKM. V lost 5 bases and J lost 5; bases outside the gene matches: 8. This CDR3 is built from 15 residues. For the CDR3, the DNA is TGTGCCAGCAGTCCCCGGACAGGGCACGATCAGCCCCAGCATTTT. This gives the protein CASSPRTGHDQPQHF.

The CDR3 loop reads CASSESDMSAITDTQYF. The DNA of the CDR3 is TGTGCCAGCAGTGAAAGTGATATGTCAGCAATCACAGATACGCAGTATTTT. This chain joins TRBV2 and TRBJ2-3; D gene unclear. Trimming removed 2 bases from V and 2 bases from J, with 17 bases in between. This CDR3 spans 17 amino acids. Germline CDR1 is SNHLY and CDR2 is FYNNEI.

This clone occurred once. The chain couples TRBV18 to TRBJ1-5; TRBD1 matches 7 bases. Germline V CDR1 and CDR2: KGHSH, LQKENI. V lost 1 base, J lost 0 bases, and 3 bases stayed unmatched. This CDR3 region has 16 residues. CDR3 amino acids: CASSPRQGLSNQPQHF. CDR3 coding DNA: TGTGCCAGCTCACCACGACAGGGCCTTAGCAATCAGCCCCAGCATTTT.

The rearrangement links TRBV5-5 to TRBJ1-2, with TRBD1 matching over 8 bases. The V gene's germline CDR1 is SGHKS and CDR2 YYEKEE (reference sequence). The CDR3 runs to 15 residues. The V gene end was trimmed by 4 bases and the J gene end by 4 bases; junction bases not matched to a gene: 9. CDR3 region: CASSPGQAFSYGYTF. The CDR3 DNA sequence: TGTGCCAGCAGCCCGGGACAGGCCTTCTCCTATGGCTACACCTTC.

This chain joins TRBV9 and TRBJ2-7, with unresolved D. Germline V gene lookup returns CDR1 SGDLS and CDR2 YYNGEE. CDR3 length: 14 amino acids. With 0 bases removed from V and 1 base from J, the gap between germline ends came to 8 bases. CDR3 loop: CASSVGPASYEQYF. The CDR3 DNA is TGTGCCAGCAGCGTAGGGCCGGCGTCCTACGAGCAGTACTTC.

This chain joins TRBV6-5 and TRBJ1-2, with 7 nucleotides matching TRBD1. The length of the CDR3 is 14 residues. Germline CDR1 MNHEY, CDR2 SVGAGI. V lost 7 bases to trimming and J lost 1 base; unmatched junction nucleotides: 6. CDR3 residues: CASTKTGDNYGYTF. For the CDR3, the DNA is TGTGCCAGCACAAAAACAGGGGATAACTATGGCTACACCTTC.

V gene TRBV7-8 combines with J gene TRBJ1-5; 8 bases agree with TRBD1. Per the germline V gene, CDR1 is SGHVS and CDR2 is FQNEAQ. After removal of 5 bases from V and 4 bases from J, the junction contained 13 bases not matched to a gene. The CDR3 has 17 residues. The CDR3 coding sequence is TGTGCCAGCAGCCGATACCCCAACAGACAGGGGAATCAGCCCCAGCATTTT. Protein sequence: CASSRYPNRQGNQPQHF.

CDR3 coding DNA: TGTGCCAGCAGCCAGCTGAATAAGGGACAGCAGAGCTCCTATAATTCACCCCTCCACTTT. Protein: CASSQLNKGQQSSYNSPLHF. This chain links TRBV14 with TRBJ1-6, with 7 bases matching TRBD1. Losses at the gene ends were 3 bases for V and 0 bases for J; bases not matched to a gene: 14. In germline, CDR1 is SGHDN, CDR2 FVKESK. This CDR3 contains 20 residues.

V and J are TRBV30 and TRBJ1-2; 7 nucleotides line up with TRBD1. Germline V gene lookup returns CDR1 GTSNPN and CDR2 SVGIG (reference sequence). The CDR3 has 14 residues. With V trimmed by 4 bases and J by 3 bases, 8 bases remained unmatched. The CDR3 DNA follows: TGTGCCTGGAACCCGGGACAGATCTACTATGGCTACACCTTC. Encoded protein: CAWNPGQIYYGYTF.

The gene calls are TRBV9 and TRBJ1-2; maybe TRBD1 (5 bases). Germline CDR1 reads SGDLS; CDR2 reads YYNGEE. This CDR3 region has 15 residues. The ends were cut back, 3 bases at V and 3 bases at J, with 15 bases in the middle. The CDR3 coding sequence is TGTGCCAGCAGCGCAAATCTAGACAGAGACTATGGCTACACCTTC. Translating it yields CASSANLDRDYGYTF.

This clone was counted once. In DNA form, the CDR3 reads TGCGCCAGCAGCCAGGTGGACACTAGCTCCTATAATTCACCCCTCCACTTT. Translation: CASSQVDTSSYNSPLHF. This rearrangement joins TRBV4-1 to TRBJ1-6; D might be TRBD1 (5 bases). Trimming removed 3 bases at V and 0 bases at J, with 12 bases between. The CDR3 length is 17 residues. CDR1 and CDR2 (germline): MGHRA, YSYEKL.

The rearrangement links TRBV2 to TRBJ2-5, with 12 bases identical to TRBD2. The ends lost 5 bases at V and 5 bases at J; junction bases unmatched: 6. The CDR3 is made up of 15 amino acids. CDR1 and CDR2 (germline): SNHLY, FYNNEI. CDR3 region: CASSFLAGGHETQYF. DNA of the CDR3: TGTGCCAGCAGTTTCCTAGCGGGGGGGCATGAGACCCAGTACTTC. The variable domain in full, with the rest retrieved from reference TRBV2 and TRBJ2-5, is EPEVTQTPSHQVTQMGQEVILRCVPISNHLYFYWYRQILGQKVEFLVSFYNNEISEKSEIFDDQFSVERPDGSNFTLKIRSTKLEDSAMYFCASSFLAGGHETQYFGPGTRLLVL.

The chain has TRBV24-1 and TRBJ2-7; 15 bases fit TRBD2. This CDR3 contains 18 residues. J lost 2 bases, V lost 2 bases, and 6 bases had no gene match. CDR1 and CDR2 (germline): KGHDR, SFDVKD. The CDR3 DNA reads as TGTGCCACCAGTGATTCCGGGACTAGCGGGGGGCCACCCTACGAGCAGTACTTC. Protein sequence: CATSDSGTSGGPPYEQYF.

This chain's CDR3 is CASSLAALWTGSLYEQYF. The CDR3 nucleotides read TGTGCCAGCAGCTTAGCGGCCCTTTGGACAGGCTCTTTGTACGAGCAGTACTTC. V and J are TRBV7-8 and TRBJ2-7; 7 bases align to TRBD1. V shed 0 bases, J shed 4 bases, and the junction held 15 bases outside the gene matches. The CDR3 spans 18 residues. Germline lookup yields CDR1 SGHVS and CDR2 FQNEAQ. The whole variable domain, filled in from reference TRBV7-8 and TRBJ2-7, reads GAGVSQSPRYKVAKRGQDVALRCDPISGHVSLFWYQQALGQGPEFLTYFQNEAQLDKSGLPSDRFFAERPEGSVSTLKIQRTQQEDSAVYLCASSLAALWTGSLYEQYFGPGTRLTVT.